These T cell receptor beta chains were read from a single sample in a study of T cells in Graves' hyperthyroidism and ophthalmopathy. TCRdb re-derived calls from the multiplex PCR reads in MiXCR, one entry per CDR3 protein. The sample includes around 700,000 distinct CDR3 sequences, under 20% of them seen just once. Sequencing used blood. These receptors were taken from a woman between 45 and 60 years old with Graves' hyperthyroidism that later progressed to Graves' ophthalmopathy. Each CDR3 is given with its conserved first and last residue. A D gene is named only where the DNA matches it firmly. The size of a clone is reported for some rows only, either as once, few or many, or as a class for expanded clones.

clone_size	d_call	v_call	j_call	cdr3_nt	cdr3_aa
many	NA	TRBV2	TRBJ1-2	TGTGCCAGCATCTTGGAGAGGGCCCCCCCCTATGGCTACACCTTC	CASILERAPPYGYTF
NA	NA	TRBV12-3/TRBV12-4	TRBJ2-1	TGTGCCAGCAGTTTAGCTGTTCGGGGAGTTGAGCAGTTCTTC	CASSLAVRGVEQFF
NA	NA	TRBV7-8	TRBJ1-1	TGTGCCAGCAGCTCCTTGGTGGACTCGAACACTGAAGCTTTCTTT	CASSSLVDSNTEAFF
many	TRBD2	TRBV7-2	TRBJ2-1	TGTGCCAGCAGCACCGATAGCGGGGGGGCCCACAATGAGCAGTTCTTC	CASSTDSGGAHNEQFF
NA	NA	TRBV29-1	TRBJ2-1	TGCAGCGTTGAAGTTAGGAAGGAGCAGTTCTTC	CSVEVRKEQFF
few	NA	TRBV7-8	TRBJ1-6	TGTGCCAGCAGCTTAGGGGGGTTGGCGAATTCACCCCTCCACTTT	CASSLGGLANSPLHF
many	TRBD2	TRBV24-1	TRBJ2-1	TGTGCCACCAGTCCCCGAGGACTAGCGGAACCGACGTCCTACAATGAGCAGTTCTTC	CATSPRGLAEPTSYNEQFF
NA	NA	TRBV30	TRBJ1-1	TGTGCCTGGAGTAAGAGGACAGCGAACACTGAAGCTTTCTTT	CAWSKRTANTEAFF
many	NA	TRBV4-1	TRBJ2-3	TGCGCCAGCAGCCAAGATCCGAGACTAACGCAGTATTTT	CASSQDPRLTQYF
few	NA	TRBV6-1	TRBJ2-3	TGTGCCAGCAGTTGGGCAGGGCCAGATACGCAGTATTTT	CASSWAGPDTQYF
few	NA	TRBV2	TRBJ1-1	TGTGCCAGCAGTGAAGATGGGTGGGGGACTGAAGCTTTCTTT	CASSEDGWGTEAFF
many	NA	TRBV11-2	TRBJ2-3	TGTGCCAGCAGCTTAGTTAGCGGAGCCAACACAGATACGCAGTATTTT	CASSLVSGANTDTQYF
NA	TRBD1	TRBV29-1	TRBJ1-5	TGCAGCGTGGGGACAGGGTTTGCTCAGCCCCAGCATTTT	CSVGTGFAQPQHF
NA	NA	TRBV5-1	TRBJ2-1	TGCGCCAGCAGCTCTACCGGGACATCAAGCGATGAGCAGTTCTTC	CASSSTGTSSDEQFF
NA	NA	TRBV6-1	TRBJ1-2	TGCGCCACTTCCGGGAGCTATGGCTACACCTTC	CATSGSYGYTF
NA	NA	TRBV7-6	TRBJ2-5	TGTGCCAGCAGCAACTGGGAACGACGAGAGACCCAGTACTTC	CASSNWERRETQYF
few	TRBD1	TRBV20-1	TRBJ1-1	TGCAGTGCGCTAAAGGACAGGGGGCCTAGGAGTAACACTGAAGCTTTCTTT	CSALKDRGPRSNTEAFF
many	NA	TRBV3-1	TRBJ1-5	TGTGCCAGCAGCCCCTTTCGTGCTCAGCCCCAGCATTTT	CASSPFRAQPQHF
NA	NA	TRBV29-1	TRBJ2-5	TGCAGCGTTGAAGATTTTCAGTTTGGGGGGGCAGGAGAGACCCAGTACTTC	CSVEDFQFGGAGETQYF
many	NA	TRBV12-5	TRBJ2-7	TGTGCTAGTGGTTTGGCGAGTAGTTACGAGCAGTACTTC	CASGLASSYEQYF
NA	TRBD1	TRBV12-5	TRBJ2-1	TGTGCTAGTGGTTTAGGGACAGGCAACTACAATGAGCAGTTCTTC	CASGLGTGNYNEQFF
many	TRBD1	TRBV11-2	TRBJ1-1	TGTGCCAGCAGCATCCGGACAGGTTCGAACACTGAAGCTTTCTTT	CASSIRTGSNTEAFF
few	NA	TRBV19	TRBJ1-5	TGTGCCAGTAGTATCCTACAGGGAGCGGATCAGCCCCAGCATTTT	CASSILQGADQPQHF
NA	NA	TRBV10-2	TRBJ2-7	TGCGCCAGCAGTGATAGGAGCTTGGCAGAGAACTACGAGCAGTACTTC	CASSDRSLAENYEQYF
few	NA	TRBV18	TRBJ1-1	TGTGCCAGCTCACCGACTTCCGAGGGGTACACTGAAGCTTTCTTT	CASSPTSEGYTEAFF
many	NA	TRBV4-1	TRBJ1-2	TGCGCCAGCAGCTTGGATAGGACAGAGGGGAATCATGGCTACACCTTC	CASSLDRTEGNHGYTF
NA	NA	TRBV5-4	TRBJ2-1	TGTGCCAGCAGCTTGGACAGCCCCACGGAGCAGTTCTTC	CASSLDSPTEQFF
many	TRBD2	TRBV5-1	TRBJ2-1	TGCGCCAGCAGGGAAGCGGGGGGGACCTACAATGAGCAGTTCTTC	CASREAGGTYNEQFF
few	NA	TRBV29-1	TRBJ2-3	TGCAGCGTTTCCGTTCCTAGGGAACAGCTTAGCACAGATACGCAGTATTTT	CSVSVPREQLSTDTQYF
many	TRBD2	TRBV11-2	TRBJ2-5	TGTGCCAGCAGCTTAGCCCTGAGCGGGGGAAGAGAGACCCAGTACTTC	CASSLALSGGRETQYF
once	TRBD1	TRBV7-6	TRBJ2-7	TGTGCCAGCAGCTTCAGGACAGGACACTACGAGCAGTACTTC	CASSFRTGHYEQYF
many	NA	TRBV6-2/TRBV6-3	TRBJ2-1	TGTGCCAGCAGTGACTTCGGACAAGCCAATGAGCAGTTCTTC	CASSDFGQANEQFF
few	NA	TRBV20-1	TRBJ1-2	TGCAGTGCTAGAGTTGTCAGGGGAGGGAATGGCTACACCTTC	CSARVVRGGNGYTF
many	NA	TRBV2	TRBJ1-5	TGTGCCAGCAAAGCACCAGGGGGCAATCAGCCCCAGCATTTT	CASKAPGGNQPQHF
NA	NA	TRBV6-1	TRBJ1-2	TGTGCCAGCAGGGGGGGCGCCTCATATGGCTACACCTTC	CASRGGASYGYTF
NA	NA	TRBV7-2	TRBJ2-1	TGTGCCAGCAGCCCCCGACATAGCGTCCCTTTATATAGTGAGCAGTTCTTC	CASSPRHSVPLYSEQFF
NA	NA	TRBV19	TRBJ1-4	TGTGCCAGTAGTGCTCCCGCGCGGGGAAGGAATGAAAAACTGTTTTTT	CASSAPARGRNEKLFF
NA	NA	TRBV19	TRBJ1-5	TGTGCCAGTAGTTATGACCCTCGAGGGAATCAGCCCCAGCATTTT	CASSYDPRGNQPQHF
NA	NA	TRBV9	TRBJ2-7	TGTGCCAGCAGCTTTCGGACCGGGGACGAGCAGTACTTC	CASSFRTGDEQYF
many	NA	TRBV27	TRBJ1-2	TGTGCCAGCAGTTGGGGGAGACGGAGCGACTATGGCTACACCTTC	CASSWGRRSDYGYTF
many	NA	TRBV3-1	TRBJ2-2	TGTGCCAGCAGCCCCAAGGGACTTCAACGGGACACCGGGGAGCTGTTTTTT	CASSPKGLQRDTGELFF
few	NA	TRBV6-1	TRBJ2-2	TGTGCCAGCAGTAGCACCAGGCGGAACACCGGGGAGCTGTTTTTT	CASSSTRRNTGELFF
few	NA	TRBV20-1	TRBJ2-3	TGCAGTGCTAGAGATCCGGGGCCCGATACGCAGTATTTT	CSARDPGPDTQYF
NA	TRBD2	TRBV11-2	TRBJ2-5	TGTGCCAGCAGCTTAGACTTTCAGCCCCAGACTAGCGGGTACTTC	CASSLDFQPQTSGYF
once	NA	TRBV10-1	TRBJ2-2	TGCGCCAGCAGTGAAAGCTTGAACACCGGGGAGCTGTTTTTT	CASSESLNTGELFF
many	NA	TRBV18	TRBJ1-3	TGTGCCAGCTCACCGTACTCGACAGCCCCGCAGAGGAACACCATATATTTT	CASSPYSTAPQRNTIYF
many	NA	TRBV5-5	TRBJ1-5	TGTGCCAGCAGCTTGGCCTCAAGCAATCAGCCCCAGCATTTT	CASSLASSNQPQHF
few	NA	TRBV20-1	TRBJ2-5	TGCAGTGCTGCGGTAGCGGACAAAAGGGAGACCCAGTACTTC	CSAAVADKRETQYF
few	NA	TRBV18	TRBJ2-4	TGTGCCAGCTCACCACAGTTGTCTGGAGGCAAAAACATTCAGTACTTC	CASSPQLSGGKNIQYF
NA	NA	TRBV5-4	TRBJ2-3	TGTGCCAGCAGCTTGGAGGCCACAGATACGCAGTATTTT	CASSLEATDTQYF
NA	TRBD2	TRBV7-8	TRBJ2-5	TGTGCCAGCAACAAACCTTCAGCGGGGGGGAGGGAGACCCAGTACTTC	CASNKPSAGGRETQYF